Detailed here is one TCR beta chain. Antigen specificity is unknown. The template was genomic DNA from peripheral blood, not RNA. This sample stems from a study of T cell repertoires in aging, cancer and after chemotherapy. Study-wide context: Glioblastoma patients receiving temozolomide-based therapy gave paired samples before and after chemotherapy.

The study's findings and limits: No conclusions about immunological memory after chemotherapy can be drawn from the repertoire data.

TRB rearrangements spanning V, D and J were amplified using mixed TRB-A/B primers. MiXCR was run by TCRdb on the multiplex PCR reads, yielding one entry per CDR3 protein. This sample yields about 2,300 distinct CDR3 sequences, of which around three fifths are seen a single time; roughly 25% belongs to the top ten. The CDR3 spans 12 residues. Germline V lookup: CDR1 GTSNPN, CDR2 SVGIG (reference sequence). Trimming pared 1 base from V and 3 bases from J, leaving 7 bases between. This sequence was found in a human donor with a solid tumor. The chain links TRBV30 to TRBJ2-7, with D unresolved. Sequences were obtained from blood. CDR3 DNA sequence: TGTGCCTGGAGTGCAATCGGCTACGAGCAGTACTTC. Translation: CAWSAIGYEQYF.